Listed here are 12 T cell receptor delta chains from one sample, sequenced in a study of gamma-delta chains in newborns, infants, children. TCRdb re-processed the reads via CATT. The sample has fewer than 4,500 delta-chain clones; under 1.5% are singletons. Sequenced input: blood. The receptors come from a child who was a newborn, infant or young child, either healthy, febrile or measles-vaccinated (not recorded which).

This clone has a handful of counts. A read error is likely here: a far larger clone is one base away. This same CDR3 is encoded by further DNA sequences in the sample. This chain uses TRDV3 with TRDJ1, with 9 bases matching TRDD3. Germline V gives CDR1 TVYSNPD, CDR2 GDNSRS (reference sequence). The CDR3 contains 12 residues. CDR3 coding DNA: TGTGCCTTTTACTGGGGGACCGATAAACTCATATTT. Translation gives CAFYWGTDKLIF. The variable domain in full, completed from reference TRDV3 and TRDJ1, reads CDKVTQSSPDQTVASGSEVVLLCTYDTVYSNPDLFWYRIRPDYSFQFVFYGDNSRSEGADFTQGRFSVKHILTQKAFHLVISPVRTEDSATYYCAFYWGTDKLIFGKGTRVTVEP.

As for this clone: The protein that TCRdb holds for this DNA derives from a much larger clone and differs from the translated DNA at residue 3, which likely indicates a read error; the protein shown here is translated from the DNA. This chain joins TRDV2 and TRDJ3, with 9 bases identical to TRDD3. There are 17 residues in the CDR3. CDR1 and CDR2 from the germline V gene are GEAIGNYY and EKD. The CDR3: CARDYWGSSWDTRQMFF. DNA for the CDR3: TGTGCCCGTGACTACTGGGGGAGCTCCTGGGACACCCGACAGATGTTTTTC.

About this clone itself: TCRdb assigns this DNA the protein of a much larger clone, which departs from its translation at residue 10; this likely reflects a read error, and the protein shown comes from translating the DNA. This chain connects TRDV2 to TRDJ3; D is possibly TRDD3 (5 bases). Germline CDR1 reads GEAIGNYY; CDR2 reads EKD. This CDR3 has 15 amino acids. CDR3 region: CACDKISWDIRQMFF. For the CDR3, the DNA is TGTGCCTGTGACAAAATCTCCTGGGACATCCGACAGATGTTTTTC.

Note on this clone: The protein that TCRdb holds for this DNA derives from a much larger clone and differs from the translated DNA at residue 15, which likely indicates a read error; the protein shown here is translated from the DNA. The V and J genes are TRDV2 and TRDJ3; 9 nucleotides agree with TRDD3. CDR1 and CDR2 (germline): GEAIGNYY, EKD. This CDR3 has 17 amino acids. In nucleotides, the CDR3 is TGTGCCTGTGACCACGGGGGATACTCCTGGGACACCCGACAGATATTTTTC. Encoded protein: CACDHGGYSWDTRQIFF.

This clone was observed a handful of times. For this DNA, TCRdb reports the protein of a much larger clone, which diverges at residue 11, most likely from a read error; the protein presented here is translated directly from the DNA. V gene TRDV2 combines with J gene TRDJ3; 9 bases align to TRDD3. Germline V gene sequence: CDR1 GEAIGNYY, CDR2 EKD. The CDR3 loop spans 17 amino acids. CDR3 nucleotides: TGTGCCTGTGACCACGGGGGATACTCCTGGGGCACCCGACAGATGTTTTTC. Amino acids: CACDHGGYSWGTRQMFF.

As for this clone: The TCRdb protein, from a much larger clone, departs from this DNA's translation at residue 9, likely by read error; the protein shown derives from the DNA. The gene calls are TRDV2 and TRDJ3, with 11 bases lining up with TRDD3. This CDR3 comprises 17 residues. Germline V gene lookup returns CDR1 GEAIGNYY and CDR2 EKD. V dropped 2 bases and J dropped 3; count of bases not matched to a gene: 2. CDR3 nucleotide sequence: TGTGCCTGTGACAGTACTGGGGGATACTGGGACACCCGACAGATGTTTTTC. Encoded protein: CACDSTGGYWDTRQMFF.

For this clone: This likely came from a read error, as a far larger clone is one base away. DNA for the CDR3: TGTGCCTGTGACTCCATCCCATCACTGGGGGATGCAGGGGTGTTGACAGCACAACTCTTCTTT. Translating gives CACDSIPSLGDAGVLTAQLFF. The chain carries TRDV2 and TRDJ2; 10 bases are a match to TRDD3. Germline CDR1 GEAIGNYY, CDR2 EKD. The CDR3 length is 21 residues. V was clipped by 3 bases and J by 2 bases; unmatched bases: 20.

This clone has only a few counts. This is likely an artifact of a read error, given a far larger clone one base away. The same CDR3 can be traced to other DNA sequences in this sample. This chain uses TRDV2 with TRDJ3; TRDD3 matches 8 bases. Losses at the gene ends were 4 bases for V and 0 bases for J; bases not matched to a gene: 10. Germline CDR1 reads GEAIGNYY; CDR2 reads EKD. This CDR3 contains 19 residues. Here the CDR3 reads CACDTVLGAVSWDTRQMFF. The CDR3 DNA follows: TGTGCCTGTGATACCGTACTGGGGGCCGTCTCCTGGGACACCCGACAGATGTTTTTC.

In its sample, this clone was seen a few times. With only one base between it and a far larger clone, this is likely a read error. The identical CDR3 is also encoded by other nucleotide sequences in the sample. The rearrangement joins TRDV2 to TRDJ2; 9 positions match TRDD3. The CDR3 totals 16 residues. V trimming: 3 bases; J trimming: 2 bases; junction bases outside the gene matches: 6. The germline gives CDR1 GEAIGNYY, CDR2 EKD. Here the CDR3 DNA reads TGTGCCTGTGACGTACTGGGGGAAGCCTTGACAGCACAACTCTTCTTT. Protein: CACDVLGEALTAQLFF.

This clone is termed medium-sized. A far larger clone differs by one base, so this is likely a read error. This rearrangement joins TRDV2 to TRDJ1, with a possible D match to TRDD3 (6 bases). V gave up 3 bases and J gave up 2 bases, with 27 bases separating them. CDR1 GEAIGNYY and CDR2 EKD come from the germline V gene. The CDR3 has 19 residues. In nucleotides, the CDR3 is TGTGCCTGTGACCCCGTTCGGTACAGGGGGACCCCCGAGACCGATAAACTCATCTTT. This translates into CACDPVRYRGTPETDKLIF.

A few counts support this clone. A junction end diverges from the germline sequence, so it may reflect a read error. Different DNA sequences within this sample yield the same CDR3. V gene TRDV2 combines with J gene TRDJ2; the match to TRDD3 covers 8 bases. In germline, CDR1 is GEAIGNYY, CDR2 EKD. The CDR3 covers 16 residues. CDR3 region: CACEPLGAKVTAQLFF. Written as DNA, the CDR3 is TGTGCCTGTGAACCACTGGGGGCTAAAGTGACAGCCCAACTCTTCTTT.

As for this clone: The translation of this DNA and the TCRdb protein of a much larger clone differ at residue 4, probably owing to a read error; the protein shown here is translated from the DNA. The CDR3 spells CACGQLGDSSWDTRQMFF. DNA for the CDR3: TGTGCCTGTGGTCAACTGGGGGATAGCTCCTGGGACACCCGACAGATGTTTTTC. The chain recombines TRDV2 with TRDJ3, with 11 nucleotides matching TRDD3. J gave up 0 bases and V 5 bases, and 5 bases lay outside the gene matches. The CDR3 sequence is 18 residues long. Germline values: CDR1 GEAIGNYY, CDR2 EKD.